Only a few counts were recorded for the clone carrying this T cell receptor (beta chain). The antigen remains unidentified. The sample originates from a study of long-term antiretroviral therapy in people with HIV. Overall study: First collections came about a decade before the 2015 immediate-ART recommendation. Study-wide results and caveats: The ART regimens used between about 2004 and 2018 may be less effective than current ones. Post-ART samples showed increased diversity that remained below transplant donor control levels.

Running of the v3.0 immunoSEQ assay took place at survey level. Some clones are missing from TCRdb's copy, which holds only in-frame ones; the method was immunoSEQ multiplex PCR. The table shows about 16,000 clones, with about 79% occurring only once. This CDR3 comprises 14 residues. Germline values: CDR1 MNHEY, CDR2 SVGAGI. The V and J ends lost 8 bases and 7 bases, in that order; junction bases with no gene match: 8. This chain joins TRBV6-5 and TRBJ1-4; 9 bases map to TRBD1. The sample was unsorted PBMCs, taken 1.5 years before starting antiretroviral therapy. This clonotype originated in a woman aged 45-60 years with HIV. CDR3 nucleotides: TGTGCCAGCCGGGGGACAGGGAAAGGTGAAAAACTGTTTTTT. Protein sequence: CASRGTGKGEKLFF.